This TCR beta chain was profiled in a study of blood T cell repertoires in COVID-19. Study as a whole: Samples taken during acute and convalescent COVID-19 were collected in the United States, Italy and Spain.

Sequenced by immunoSEQ multiplex PCR; TCRdb stores in-frame clones only, minus some. The profile shows over 35,000 clones, approximately 85% of them singletons. The V gene lost 0 bases and the J gene lost 0 bases, with 9 bases spanning the gap. The CDR3 totals 15 residues. Germline lookup yields CDR1 LGHNA and CDR2 YNFKEQ. The clonotype comes from a human donor in a cohort sampled during active COVID-19. The chain recombines TRBV4-2 with TRBJ2-7; D unclear. The sample consisted of peripheral blood. The CDR3 region is CASSQDLASSYEQYF. The CDR3 coding sequence is TGTGCCAGCAGCCAAGATTTAGCTAGCTCCTACGAGCAGTACTTC.